This TCR beta chain was sequenced for a study of T cells after yellow fever vaccination. Study as a whole: Preparation used SMART-Seq v4 Ultra Low Input for the low-cell-number fractions.

Overall study results and limits: Contaminating bulk clonotypes could be abundant in FACS-sorted repertoires.

This CDR3 has 14 residues. Germline CDR1 is MNHEY and CDR2 is SMNVEV (reference sequence). V was trimmed by 10 bases and J by 0 bases, leaving 12 bases between them. In the case of this clonotype: No antigen is known for it.

TCRdb reanalysed the 5' RACE reads using MiXCR and keeps one entry per CDR3 protein. The repertoire has fewer than 650,000 distinct CDR3 sequences, just over 20% of them found once; the top ten carry about a sixth. The rearrangement joins TRBV27 to TRBJ2-2; possible D gene TRBD1, 7 bases. The receptor comes from a man aged 18 to 29 who received the YFV17D yellow fever vaccine. Specimen: PBMCs, collected around 3 weeks after the first yellow fever vaccination. As DNA, the CDR3 is TGTGCCACCCGCGGGACAGCGAACACCGGGGAGCTGTTTTTT. It specifies CATRGTANTGELFF.